The 30 T cell receptor beta chains below come from one sample, sequenced in a study of T cell clonality in common variable immunodeficiency. Assay used: immunoSEQ multiplex PCR; TCRdb lists only in-frame clones, some missing. The sample is made up of some 60,000 clones, none counted only once. The sequenced sample was peripheral blood mononuclear cells. The receptors stem from a person between 18 and 75 years old in good health.

This clone was counted at least ten times. The sequenced fragment ends 3 residues before the CDR3 boundary, so the rest is inferred from the germline J gene. V is TRBV12-3 or TRBV12-4 and J is TRBJ2-3; D gene unclear. This CDR3 has 13 amino acids. V was cut by 5 bases and J by 4 bases, with 10 bases left in between. The CDR3 is CASSPEAADTQYF. The DNA read from the CDR3 is TGTGCCAGCAGTCCCGAGGCCGCAGATACG.

The table lists this clone with a few counts. The read ends 3 residues before the CDR3 terminus; that terminus is restored from the germline J gene. The J gene is TRBJ2-5, the V gene TRBV5-1, with D maybe TRBD2 (5 bases). This CDR3 region has 13 residues. CDR1 and CDR2 from the germline V gene are SGHRS and YFSETQ. The germline V and J ends were trimmed by 6 bases and 2 bases, with 11 bases remaining between them. The CDR3 DNA, read in part, is TGCGCCAGCAAGAGGGCAGGTCAAGAGACC. This sequence encodes CASKRAGQET. Given in full, the CDR3 is CASKRAGQETQYF.

At least ten counts were recorded for this clone. The read halts 3 residues ahead of the CDR3 end, with the missing end drawn from the germline J gene. The chain carries TRBV19 and TRBJ1-6; 7 nucleotides align to TRBD1. Germline loops: CDR1 LNHDA, CDR2 SQIVND (reference sequence). The CDR3 has 15 residues. V trimming: 5 bases; J trimming: 7 bases; junction bases outside the gene matches: 8. Here the CDR3 reads CASSFDRVGNSPLHF. CDR3 DNA, as far as it was read: TGTGCCAGTAGTTTCGACAGGGTCGGCAATTCACCC.

This clone was recorded many times. The read ends 3 residues before the CDR3 terminus; that terminus is restored from the germline J gene. The chain carries TRBV20-1 and TRBJ2-1; 16 bases fit TRBD2. The CDR3 loop spans 16 amino acids. Trimming took 7 bases from V and 8 from J; bases not matched to a gene: 11. Germline CDR1 is DFQATT and CDR2 is SNEGSKA (reference sequence). The CDR3: CSGQMGLAGGRDEQFF. The CDR3 bases that were read are TGCAGTGGCCAGATGGGACTAGCGGGAGGGAGGGATGAG.

The table lists this clone with many counts. The sequence runs out 3 residues before the end of the CDR3; the remainder is reconstructed from the germline J gene. The rearrangement links TRBV19 to TRBJ1-1, with D maybe TRBD1 (5 bases). The ends were cut back, 3 bases at V and 5 bases at J, with 16 bases in the middle. The germline gives CDR1 LNHDA, CDR2 SQIVND (reference sequence). There are 15 residues in the CDR3. The CDR3 bases that were read are TGTGCCAGTAGTATCTCGGGGGGGAGCCCTACTGAA. Translated, it gives CASSISGGSPTE. Given in full, the CDR3 is CASSISGGSPTEAFF.

This clone was observed many times. CDR3 in amino acids: CASSDDIMRTNTQYF. The DNA read from the CDR3 is TGTGCCAGCAGCGACGACATCATGAGGACAAATACG. V usage is TRBV5-4 and J usage is TRBJ2-3, with D maybe TRBD1 (5 bases). The read terminates 3 residues before the CDR3 end, so the remaining end is supplied by the germline J gene. This CDR3 has 15 residues. Trimming pared 4 bases from V and 7 bases from J, leaving 19 bases between. Looked up from germline, CDR1 is SGHNT and CDR2 is YYREEE (reference sequence).

This clone was observed at least ten times. The DNA ends 3 residues before the CDR3 does, and the rest of the CDR3 is filled in from the germline J gene. This chain links TRBV7-9 with TRBJ1-1; TRBD1 aligns across 12 bases. V lost 5 bases to trimming and J lost 1 base; unmatched junction nucleotides: 2. Germline values: CDR1 SEHNR, CDR2 FQNEAQ (reference sequence). This CDR3 is 15 amino acids long. Incomplete CDR3 DNA: TGTGCCAGCAGCGGGGGACAGGGGGCGAACACTGAA. This encodes CASSGGQGANTE. From start to end, the CDR3 is CASSGGQGANTEAFF.

This clone has a count of ten or more. Read sequence stops 3 residues before the CDR3 end, and the germline J gene provides the missing end. The chain carries TRBV7-2 and TRBJ2-7; TRBD2 matches at 8 bases. This CDR3 has 14 amino acids. The J segment lost 6 bases and the V segment lost 3 bases, leaving 7 bases of the junction unmatched. Germline assignment: CDR1 SGHTA and CDR2 FQGNSA. The CDR3 bases that were read are TGTGCCAGCAGCTTGCAAACGGGACTAGGCGAG. Translating it yields CASSLQTGLGE. The complete CDR3 protein is CASSLQTGLGEQYF.

There are many counts of this clone. Incomplete CDR3 DNA: TGCGCCAGCAGCCAAGTACTAGTCACAGATACG. Protein sequence: CASSQVLVTDT. In full, the CDR3 is CASSQVLVTDTQYF. The genes are TRBV4-1 and TRBJ2-3; D is possibly TRBD2 (5 bases). The read ends 3 residues before the CDR3 terminus; that terminus is restored from the germline J gene. V lost 1 base and J 2 bases, leaving 7 bases between the germline ends. CDR3 length: 14 residues. Germline CDR1 and CDR2: MGHRA and YSYEKL.

Ten or more counts support this clone. The read terminates 3 residues ahead of where the CDR3 ends, so the germline J gene completes it. The rearrangement links TRBV20-1 to TRBJ2-3; 10 bases fit TRBD2. V dropped 5 bases and J dropped 1; count of bases not matched to a gene: 12. Germline V gene data show CDR1 as DFQATT and CDR2 as SNEGSKA (reference sequence). This CDR3 has 17 residues. The CDR3 bases that were read are TGCAGTGCTCTCGGACTAGCGGAACAGAGGGGCACAGATACG. Translated, it gives CSALGLAEQRGTDT. The CDR3 as a whole reads CSALGLAEQRGTDTQYF.

This clone has at least ten counts. The sequenced fragment ends 3 residues before the CDR3 boundary, so the rest is inferred from the germline J gene. The chain links TRBV7-2 to TRBJ1-3; 8 positions match TRBD1. Trimming cost V 5 bases and J 3 bases; bases outside gene matches: 3. In germline, CDR1 is SGHTA, CDR2 FQGNSA. The CDR3 runs to 14 residues. The CDR3 sequence: CASSTDRVGNTIYF. Incomplete CDR3 DNA: TGTGCCAGCAGCACGGACAGGGTTGGAAACACC.

In its sample, this clone was seen many times. The CDR3 extends 3 residues past the end of the read, so its final part is completed from the germline J gene. The chain combines TRBV5-5 with TRBJ2-7; 9 nucleotides align to TRBD2. The V gene end was trimmed by 6 bases and the J gene end by 3 bases; junction bases not matched to a gene: 10. The V gene's germline CDR1 is SGHKS and CDR2 YYEKEE (reference sequence). The CDR3 loop spans 15 amino acids. Incomplete CDR3 DNA: TGTGCCAGCATACCCTCGACTAGCGGCTACTACGAG. Its protein is CASIPSTSGYYE. The CDR3 in its entirety is CASIPSTSGYYEQYF.

This clone was counted many times. The read ends 3 residues early relative to the CDR3; the germline J gene fills the gap. The chain employs TRBV18 and TRBJ2-1, with 8 positions matching TRBD1. The germline CDR1 and CDR2 sequences are KGHSH and LQKENI. The length of the CDR3 is 16 residues. With 3 bases clipped from V and 0 bases from J, the junction kept 4 bases outside the gene matches. The CDR3 is CASSPAGGVSYNEQFF. The part of the CDR3 DNA that was read is TGTGCCAGCTCACCCGCAGGGGGCGTCTCCTACAATGAG.

This clone was picked up many times. The read halts 3 residues ahead of the CDR3 end, with the missing end drawn from the germline J gene. The rearrangement joins TRBV5-1 to TRBJ1-1; D is ambiguous. The V end lost 4 bases, the J end lost 0 bases, and 10 bases lay between the germline ends. Per the germline V gene, CDR1 is SGHRS and CDR2 is YFSETQ. The CDR3 is 14 residues long. The DNA read from the CDR3 is TGCGCCAGCAGCCCGGGGTCCATGAACACTGAA. Protein: CASSPGSMNTE. The entire CDR3 reads CASSPGSMNTEAFF.

At least ten counts were recorded for this clone. CDR3: CASSHGLAVQETQYF. Incomplete CDR3 DNA: TGTGCCAGCAGCCACGGACTAGCGGTCCAAGAGACC. The chain couples TRBV28 to TRBJ2-5; 10 bases fit TRBD2. The read ends 3 residues before the CDR3 terminus; that terminus is restored from the germline J gene. After removal of 6 bases from V and 1 base from J, the junction contained 5 bases not matched to a gene. This CDR3 has 15 residues. Germline assignment: CDR1 MDHEN and CDR2 SYDVKM.

This clone was picked up many times. This CDR3 reads CSVERNQETQYF. The part of the CDR3 DNA that was read is TGCAGCGTTGAGCGGAATCAAGAGACC. J is TRBJ2-5 and V is TRBV29-1; D is unclear. Coverage ceases 3 residues before the CDR3 finishes, and the germline J gene fills in the end. The germline V gene has CDR1 SQVTM and CDR2 ANQGSEA. The CDR3 loop spans 12 amino acids. The V gene lost 3 bases and the J gene lost 2 bases, with 7 bases spanning the gap. Full variable domain (outside the CDR3, taken from reference TRBV29-1 and TRBJ2-5): SAVISQKPSRDICQRGTSLTIQCQVDSQVTMMFWYRQQPGQSLTLIATANQGSEATYESGFVIDKFPISRPNLTFSTLTVSNMSPEDSSIYLCSVERNQETQYFGPGTRLLVL.

Ten or more counts support this clone. The read is 3 residues too short to cover the CDR3 end, so that end is filled in from the germline J gene. V and J are TRBV18 and TRBJ1-1, with TRBD1 matching 7 bases. The CDR3 loop spans 15 amino acids. Germline lookup yields CDR1 KGHSH and CDR2 LQKENI. The junction had 8 bases not matched to a gene; V was cut back by 4 bases and J by 3 bases. The CDR3 bases that were read are TGTGCCAGCTCACAGGGGGCGTGGAGAGACACTGAA. This translates into CASSQGAWRDTE. In full, the CDR3 reads CASSQGAWRDTEAFF.

On this clone: The read comes to an end 3 residues before the CDR3 does, leaving the germline J gene to fill in the end. V and J are TRBV11-2 and TRBJ2-5; 9 bases are shared with TRBD1. This CDR3 comprises 14 residues. Trimming took 5 bases from V and 5 from J; bases not matched to a gene: 6. Looked up from germline, CDR1 is SGHAT and CDR2 is FQNNGV. CDR3: CASSIDRGGETQYF. Partial CDR3 DNA: TGTGCCAGCAGCATTGACAGGGGGGGGGAGACC. Together with reference TRBV11-2 and TRBJ2-5, the CDR3 gives the full variable domain: EAGVAQSPRYKIIEKRQSVAFWCNPISGHATLYWYQQILGQGPKLLIQFQNNGVVDDSQLPKDRFSAERLKGVDSTLKIQPAKLEDSAVYLCASSIDRGGETQYFGPGTRLLVL.

This clone has ten or more counts. The read finishes 3 residues shy of the CDR3 end, and the germline J gene is used to complete it. The V and J genes are TRBV19 and TRBJ1-3; TRBD1 aligns across 7 bases. CDR1 and CDR2 from the germline V gene are LNHDA and SQIVND (reference sequence). The CDR3 length is 15 residues. The trim removed 6 bases at V and 0 bases at J, leaving 5 bases unmatched. The covered CDR3 bases are TGTGCCAGTAGCGCGGGACAGTTCTCTGGAAACACC. It yields the protein CASSAGQFSGNT. The whole CDR3 sequence reads CASSAGQFSGNTIYF.

In this sample, this clone turned up many times. From the germline J gene comes the end of the CDR3, since the read stops 3 residues before it. This chain connects TRBV2 to TRBJ2-1; no definite D call. This CDR3 region has 13 residues. Looked up from germline, CDR1 is SNHLY and CDR2 is FYNNEI. Deletions cut 6 bases from V and 2 bases from J, with 8 bases between. The chain's CDR3 is CASSPSPYNEQFF. Partial CDR3 DNA: TGTGCCAGCAGCCCCTCCCCCTACAATGAG.

Many counts were recorded for this clone. The read ends 3 residues early relative to the CDR3; the germline J gene fills the gap. The chain links TRBV20-1 to TRBJ2-7; D might be TRBD2 (5 bases). Between the trimmed V and J ends, which lost 0 bases and 3 bases, there was a span of 15 bases. Germline values: CDR1 DFQATT, CDR2 SNEGSKA (reference sequence). This CDR3 region has 15 residues. The DNA read from the CDR3 is TGCAGTGCTAGAGATGCCAGCGGCAAAGTCTACGAG. Translating it yields CSARDASGKVYE. The CDR3 in its entirety is CSARDASGKVYEQYF.

This clone has ten or more counts. The read falls 3 residues short of the CDR3 end, and the missing part is taken from the germline J gene. The chain employs TRBV29-1 and TRBJ2-7, with 9 bases that match TRBD2. Germline V gene sequence: CDR1 SQVTM, CDR2 ANQGSEA. The CDR3 sequence is 14 residues long. Trimming cost V 7 bases and J 5 bases; bases outside gene matches: 12. The CDR3 protein is CSAQRLAGGNEQYF. The CDR3 DNA, read in part, is TGCAGCGCCCAGAGATTGGCGGGAGGGAACGAG.

This clone was recorded many times. The read terminates 3 residues before the CDR3 end, so the remaining end is supplied by the germline J gene. This chain uses TRBV14 with TRBJ1-6; D uncertain. CDR1 SGHDN and CDR2 FVKESK come from the germline V gene. This CDR3 region has 16 residues. V was pared by 1 base and J by 0 bases, with 7 bases between. CDR3 loop: CASSQGLSSYNSPLHF. The CDR3 bases that were read are TGTGCCAGCAGCCAAGGGCTGAGCTCCTATAATTCACCC.

This clone was observed at least ten times. The read terminates 3 residues before the CDR3 end, so the remaining end is supplied by the germline J gene. V is TRBV5-5 and J is TRBJ1-5; tentatively, D is TRBD1 (5 bases). Germline CDR1 reads SGHKS; CDR2 reads YYEKEE (reference sequence). The CDR3 has 14 amino acids. V was cut by 4 bases and J by 0 bases, with 8 bases left in between. Incomplete CDR3 DNA: TGTGCCAGCAGCAGACAGAATAGCAATCAGCCC. Encoded protein: CASSRQNSNQP. The CDR3 reads in full as CASSRQNSNQPQHF.

This clone showed up many times. Coverage ceases 3 residues before the CDR3 finishes, and the germline J gene fills in the end. The V gene is TRBV6-2 or TRBV6-3, the J gene TRBJ2-5, with 8 bases identical to TRBD1. Trimming at V came to 5 bases and at J to 1 base, leaving 6 bases not matched to a gene. The CDR3 runs to 15 residues. Germline-derived CDR1 and CDR2 are MNHEY and SVGEGT. The CDR3 is CASSTGQGFQETQYF. The sequenced part of the CDR3 DNA is TGTGCCAGCAGTACAGGACAGGGATTCCAAGAGACC.

A remark on this clone: The read is 3 residues too short to cover the CDR3 end, so that end is filled in from the germline J gene. The chain couples TRBV4-2 to TRBJ2-7; 15 positions agree with TRBD2. Looked up from germline, CDR1 is LGHNA and CDR2 is YNFKEQ. The V gene end was trimmed by 0 bases and the J gene end by 5 bases; junction bases not matched to a gene: 8. The CDR3 runs 18 residues. The chain's CDR3 is CASSQDPAGTSGRNEQYF. CDR3 DNA (partial): TGTGCCAGCAGCCAAGATCCGGCCGGGACTAGCGGGAGGAACGAG.

This clone came up many times. The observed sequence ends 3 residues before the CDR3 terminus, with the missing tail filled in from the germline J gene. The chain joins TRBV20-1 to TRBJ2-5; 8 bases line up with TRBD2. V was pared by 0 bases and J by 2 bases, with 5 bases of the junction left unmatched. Germline V lookup: CDR1 DFQATT, CDR2 SNEGSKA (reference sequence). There are 15 residues in the CDR3. This CDR3 is CSARDQTSGQETQYF. The CDR3 DNA, read in part, is TGCAGTGCTAGAGATCAAACTAGCGGACAAGAGACC.

This clone was seen ten or more times. The read is 3 residues too short to cover the CDR3 end, so that end is filled in from the germline J gene. The chain recombines TRBV10-3 with TRBJ2-7, with 14 bases matching TRBD2. CDR3 size: 13 residues. Germline V gene data show CDR1 as ENHRY and CDR2 as SYGVKD. J gave up 6 bases and V 10 bases, and 5 bases lay outside the gene matches. The sequenced part of the CDR3 DNA is TGTGCCACCTCCGGGACTAGCGGGAGCGAG. Amino acids: CATSGTSGSE. The full CDR3 sequence reads CATSGTSGSEQYF.

This clone was detected ten times or more. The read terminates 3 residues before the CDR3 end, so the remaining end is supplied by the germline J gene. The chain recombines TRBV5-8 with TRBJ1-4; TRBD1 matches 9 bases. CDR3 length: 14 residues. Germline V gene lookup returns CDR1 SGHTS and CDR2 YDEGEE. With V trimmed by 0 bases and J by 8 bases, 2 bases remained unmatched. The CDR3 here is CASSLGTGEEKLFF. The covered CDR3 bases are TGTGCCAGCAGCTTGGGGACAGGGGAGGAAAAA.

This clone was counted at least ten times. The read gets to within 3 residues of the CDR3 end, and the germline J gene fills in the rest. V gene TRBV30 combines with J gene TRBJ2-2; D is possibly TRBD2 (5 bases). The CDR3 sequence is 12 residues long. Trimming shortened V by 5 bases and J by 1 base, and 5 bases separated the two germline ends. Per germline, CDR1 GTSNPN and CDR2 SVGIG (reference sequence). The CDR3 is CAWGLNTGELFF. The sequenced CDR3 bases are TGTGCCTGGGGACTGAACACCGGGGAG. The full variable domain, its missing parts supplied by reference TRBV30 and TRBJ2-2, is SQTIHQWPATLVQPVGSPLSLECTVEGTSNPNLYWYRQAAGRGLQLLFYSVGIGQISSEVPQNLSASRPQDRQFILSSKKLLLSDSGFYLCAWGLNTGELFFGEGSRLTVL.